This T cell receptor (beta chain) was observed in a study of blood T cell repertoires in COVID-19. Study overall: The analysed material was cDNA or gDNA that came from T cells, B-cell-depleted T cells, or PBMCs.

The germline V gene encodes CDR1 SNHLY and CDR2 FYNNEI. This CDR3 region has 14 residues. The J segment lost 6 bases and the V segment lost 7 bases, leaving 6 bases of the junction unmatched. Participants were aged roughly 18 to 95 years, lived in around 25 US areas, and enrolled virtually. Profiling relied on immunoSEQ multiplex PCR, and the TCRdb table lists in-frame clones only, not all of them. The sample yields 200,000 or so clones, roughly 80% seen once. The sequence came from a middle-aged woman with acute COVID-19. The chain carries TRBV2 and TRBJ1-1; 12 nucleotides match TRBD1. Material: PBMCs or T cells enriched from blood (not recorded which). CDR3 amino acids: CASTVGQGASEAFF. CDR3 coding DNA: TGTGCCAGCACGGTGGGACAGGGGGCTTCTGAAGCTTTCTTT.